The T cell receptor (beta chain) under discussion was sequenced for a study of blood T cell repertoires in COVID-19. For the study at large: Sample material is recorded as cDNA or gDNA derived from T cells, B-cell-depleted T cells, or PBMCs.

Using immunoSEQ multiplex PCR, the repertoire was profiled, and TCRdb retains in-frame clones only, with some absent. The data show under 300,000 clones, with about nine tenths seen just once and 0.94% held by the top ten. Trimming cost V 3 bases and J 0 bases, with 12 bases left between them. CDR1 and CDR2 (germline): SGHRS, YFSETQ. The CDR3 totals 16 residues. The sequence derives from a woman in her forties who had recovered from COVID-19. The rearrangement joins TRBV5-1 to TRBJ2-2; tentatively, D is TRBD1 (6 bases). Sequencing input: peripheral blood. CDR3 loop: CASSSTGPPNTGELFF. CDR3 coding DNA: TGCGCCAGCAGCTCGACAGGACCTCCGAACACCGGGGAGCTGTTTTTT.